Reported below is one T cell receptor beta chain. This sample stems from a study of blood T cell repertoires in COVID-19. Study-level information: Samples representing acute and convalescent COVID-19 were sourced from the United States, Italy and Spain. PBMCs, B-cell-depleted T cells, or T cells provided the cDNA or gDNA that made up the material.

In the original analysis: Amplification of reference gene primers provided the estimated nucleated cell counts. Sequencing was performed with immunoSEQ multiplex PCR; in TCRdb, only in-frame clones are kept and a portion is missing. The V and J calls and the clone size are those of that table, but D and trimming were determined from the DNA. The sample shows roughly 97,000 clones, 70% to 90% of them seen only once. The specimen was peripheral blood. The clonotype comes from a human donor in a cohort sampled during active COVID-19.

DNA for the CDR3: TGTGCCACCAGCAGGACAGGGATCCAAGAGACCCAGTACTTC. Protein sequence: CATSRTGIQETQYF. The chain links TRBV15 to TRBJ2-5; 7 nucleotides match TRBD1. The CDR3 spans 14 residues. From germline, CDR1 is LNHNV and CDR2 YYDKDF (reference sequence). Trimming removed 3 bases from V and 1 base from J; junction bases left unmatched: 2.